This TCR beta chain was captured by sequencing in a study of CD8 T cells in Susac syndrome. It was negative isolation that provided the CD8+ and CD4+ T cells, whereas TEMRA cells were enriched by FACS. RNA totalling about 0.5 to 1 ug underwent reverse transcription with random hexamers. Via MiXCR, TCRdb re-called the immunoSEQ multiplex PCR reads, giving one row per CDR3 protein. Altogether some 300,000 distinct CDR3 sequences are present, around 84% being singletons, with the ten largest covering approximately 0.11%. This CDR3 has 12 amino acids. CDR1 and CDR2 (germline): LGHDT, YNNKEL (reference sequence). Trimming took off 3 bases at V and 6 bases at J, with 9 bases between the two ends.

This receptor was identified in a human donor with multiple sclerosis. This chain links TRBV3-1 with TRBJ2-7; D ambiguous. The material sequenced was CD8+ T cells from PBMCs. The CDR3 spells CASSQGYREQYF. CDR3 coding DNA: TGTGCCAGCAGCCAGGGATATCGCGAGCAGTACTTC.